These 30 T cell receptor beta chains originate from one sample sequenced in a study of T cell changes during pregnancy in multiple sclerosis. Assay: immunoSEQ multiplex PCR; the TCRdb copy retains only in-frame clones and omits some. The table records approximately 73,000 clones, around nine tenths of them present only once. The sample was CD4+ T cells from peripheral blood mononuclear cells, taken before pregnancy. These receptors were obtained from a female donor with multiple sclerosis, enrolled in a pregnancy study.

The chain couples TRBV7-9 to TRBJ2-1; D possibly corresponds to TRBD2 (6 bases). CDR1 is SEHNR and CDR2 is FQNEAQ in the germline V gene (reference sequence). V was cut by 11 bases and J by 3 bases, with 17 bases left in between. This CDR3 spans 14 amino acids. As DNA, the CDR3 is TGTGCCTACCCGGGGGACCGCAGCTACAATGAGCAGTTCTTC. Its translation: CAYPGDRSYNEQFF.

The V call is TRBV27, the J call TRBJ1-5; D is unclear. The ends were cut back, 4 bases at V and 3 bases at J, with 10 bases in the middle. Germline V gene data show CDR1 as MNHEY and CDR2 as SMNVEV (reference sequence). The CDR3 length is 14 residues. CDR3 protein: CASSSKQLNQPQHF. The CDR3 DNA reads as TGTGCCAGCAGTTCGAAACAGCTCAATCAGCCCCAGCATTTT.

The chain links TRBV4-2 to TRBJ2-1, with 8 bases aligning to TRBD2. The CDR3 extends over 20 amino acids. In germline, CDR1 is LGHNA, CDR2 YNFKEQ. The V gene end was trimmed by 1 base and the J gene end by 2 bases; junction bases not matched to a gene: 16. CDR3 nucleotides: TGTGCCAGCAGCCAAGCACCTACTTTTTCCAGCGGGAGCCCCTACAATGAGCAGTTCTTC. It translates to CASSQAPTFSSGSPYNEQFF.

CDR3 DNA sequence: TGTGCCAGCAGCCTAAGGGCTGGGAACACCGGGGAGCTGTTTTTT. As protein: CASSLRAGNTGELFF. The chain uses TRBV7-3 and TRBJ2-2; D is ambiguous. V was shortened by 5 bases and J by 1 base, with 11 bases between the two germline ends. CDR3 length equals 15 residues. Germline V gene lookup returns CDR1 SGHTA and CDR2 FQGTGA.

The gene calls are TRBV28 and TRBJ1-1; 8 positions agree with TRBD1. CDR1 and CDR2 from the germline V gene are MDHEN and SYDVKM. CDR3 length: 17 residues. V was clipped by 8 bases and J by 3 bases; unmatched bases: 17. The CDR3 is CASGYPGQGAGDTEAFF. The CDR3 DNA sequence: TGTGCCAGCGGGTATCCCGGTCAGGGGGCTGGGGACACTGAAGCTTTCTTT.

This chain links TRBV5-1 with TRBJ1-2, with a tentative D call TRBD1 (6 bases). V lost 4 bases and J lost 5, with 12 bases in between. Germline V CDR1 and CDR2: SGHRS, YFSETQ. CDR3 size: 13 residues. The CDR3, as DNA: TGCGCCAGCAGCACCGGACAGCTGTATGGCTACACCTTC. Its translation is CASSTGQLYGYTF.

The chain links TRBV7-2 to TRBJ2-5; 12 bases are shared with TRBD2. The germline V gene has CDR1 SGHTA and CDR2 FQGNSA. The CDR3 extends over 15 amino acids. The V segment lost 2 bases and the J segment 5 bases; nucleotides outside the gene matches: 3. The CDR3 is CASSLSTSGGETQYF. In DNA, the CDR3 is TGTGCCAGCAGCTTAAGTACTAGCGGGGGGGAGACCCAGTACTTC. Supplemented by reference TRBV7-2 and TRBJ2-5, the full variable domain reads GAGVSQSPSNKVTEKGKDVELRCDPISGHTALYWYRQSLGQGLEFLIYFQGNSAPDKSGLPSDRFSAERTGGSVSTLTIQRTQQEDSAVYLCASSLSTSGGETQYFGPGTRLLVL.

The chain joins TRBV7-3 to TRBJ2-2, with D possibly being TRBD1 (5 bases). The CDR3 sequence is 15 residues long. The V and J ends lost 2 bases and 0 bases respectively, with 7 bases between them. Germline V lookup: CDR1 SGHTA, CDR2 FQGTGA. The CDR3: CASSLSRANTGELFF. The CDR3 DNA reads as TGTGCCAGCAGCTTATCCAGGGCGAACACCGGGGAGCTGTTTTTT.

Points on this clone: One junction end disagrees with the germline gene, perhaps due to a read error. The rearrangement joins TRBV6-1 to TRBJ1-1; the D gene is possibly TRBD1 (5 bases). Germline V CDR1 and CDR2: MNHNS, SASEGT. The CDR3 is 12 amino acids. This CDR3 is CASSEGAEKAFF. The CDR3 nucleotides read TGTGCCAGCAGCGAAGGGGCAGAAAAAGCTTTCTTT.

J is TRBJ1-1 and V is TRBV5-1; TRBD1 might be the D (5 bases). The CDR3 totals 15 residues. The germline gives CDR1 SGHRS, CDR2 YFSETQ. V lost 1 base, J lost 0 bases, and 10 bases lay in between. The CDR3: CASSLTGPMNTEAFF. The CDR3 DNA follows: TGCGCCAGCAGCTTGACAGGCCCTATGAACACTGAAGCTTTCTTT.

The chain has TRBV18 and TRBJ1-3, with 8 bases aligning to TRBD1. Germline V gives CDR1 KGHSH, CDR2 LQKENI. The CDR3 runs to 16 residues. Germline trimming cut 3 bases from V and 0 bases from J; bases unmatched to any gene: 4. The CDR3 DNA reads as TGTGCCAGCTCACCTGGGACAGGCCGCTCTGGAAACACCATATATTTT. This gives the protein CASSPGTGRSGNTIYF. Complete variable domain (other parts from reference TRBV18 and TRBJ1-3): NAGVMQNPRHLVRRRGQEARLRCSPMKGHSHVYWYRQLPEEGLKFMVYLQKENIIDESGMPKERFSAEFPKEGPSILRIQQVVRGDSAAYFCASSPGTGRSGNTIYFGEGSWLTVV.

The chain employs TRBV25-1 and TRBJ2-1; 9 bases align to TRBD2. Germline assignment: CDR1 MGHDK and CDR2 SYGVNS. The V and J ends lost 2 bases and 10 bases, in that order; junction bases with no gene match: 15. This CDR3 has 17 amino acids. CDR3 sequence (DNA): TGTGCCAGCAGTGAACAGGTGGGCGGGAGGGCATTAGAGGAGCAGTTCTTC. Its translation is CASSEQVGGRALEEQFF.

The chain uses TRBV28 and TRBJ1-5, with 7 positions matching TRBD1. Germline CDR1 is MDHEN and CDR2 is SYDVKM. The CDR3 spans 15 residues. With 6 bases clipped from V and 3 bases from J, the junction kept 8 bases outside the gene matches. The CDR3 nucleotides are TGTGCCAGCAGCCCCTCTACAGGGGCCAATCAGCCCCAGCATTTT. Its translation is CASSPSTGANQPQHF.

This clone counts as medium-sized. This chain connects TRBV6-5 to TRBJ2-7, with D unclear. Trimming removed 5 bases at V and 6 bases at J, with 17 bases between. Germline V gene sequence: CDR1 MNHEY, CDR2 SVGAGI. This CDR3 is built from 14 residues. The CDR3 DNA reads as TGTGCCAGCAGTACCTCTAGGTGGAGTCTCGAGCAGTACTTC. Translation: CASSTSRWSLEQYF.

CDR3 DNA sequence: TGCGCCAGCAGCTTGGCCAGGGCAGGGCAGAACACTGAAGCTTTCTTT. It codes for CASSLARAGQNTEAFF. The V gene is TRBV5-1, the J gene TRBJ1-1; maybe TRBD1 (5 bases). Trimming pared 0 bases from V and 1 base from J, leaving 13 bases between. The CDR3 is made up of 16 amino acids. CDR1 is SGHRS, CDR2 YFSETQ, per germline.

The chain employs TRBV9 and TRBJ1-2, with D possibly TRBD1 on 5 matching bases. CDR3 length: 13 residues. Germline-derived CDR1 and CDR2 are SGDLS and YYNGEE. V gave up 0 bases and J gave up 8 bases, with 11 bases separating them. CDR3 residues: CASSVDGGVGYTF. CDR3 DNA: TGTGCCAGCAGCGTAGATGGAGGGGTCGGCTACACCTTC.

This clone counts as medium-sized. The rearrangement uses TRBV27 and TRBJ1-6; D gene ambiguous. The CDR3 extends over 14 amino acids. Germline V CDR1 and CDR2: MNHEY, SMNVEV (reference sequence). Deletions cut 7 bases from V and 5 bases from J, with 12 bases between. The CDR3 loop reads CASTLTADNSPLHF. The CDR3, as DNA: TGTGCCAGCACCCTCACGGCGGATAATTCACCCCTCCACTTT.

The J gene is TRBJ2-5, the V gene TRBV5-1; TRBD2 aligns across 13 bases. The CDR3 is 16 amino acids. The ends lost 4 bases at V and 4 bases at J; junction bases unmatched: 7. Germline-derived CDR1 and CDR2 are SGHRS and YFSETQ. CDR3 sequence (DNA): TGCGCCAGCAGCCTTACTAGCGGGGGGGCCTCAGAGACCCAGTACTTC. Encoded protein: CASSLTSGGASETQYF.

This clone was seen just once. The CDR3 is CASSFSGEGQPQHF. In nucleotides, the CDR3 is TGTGCCAGCAGTTTTAGTGGGGAGGGTCAGCCCCAGCATTTT. The chain joins TRBV27 to TRBJ1-5; no clear D. Germline V gene data show CDR1 as MNHEY and CDR2 as SMNVEV (reference sequence). Trimming cost V 3 bases and J 6 bases, with 12 bases left between them. The CDR3 is 14 amino acids.

The CDR3 bases are TGTGCCACCAGCCACACAGGGGACACTGAAGCTTTCTTT. It is translated as CATSHTGDTEAFF. This chain connects TRBV15 to TRBJ1-1; 7 positions match TRBD1. This CDR3 spans 13 amino acids. The germline V gene has CDR1 LNHNV and CDR2 YYDKDF (reference sequence). V gave up 5 bases and J gave up 3 bases; unmatched junction bases: 3.

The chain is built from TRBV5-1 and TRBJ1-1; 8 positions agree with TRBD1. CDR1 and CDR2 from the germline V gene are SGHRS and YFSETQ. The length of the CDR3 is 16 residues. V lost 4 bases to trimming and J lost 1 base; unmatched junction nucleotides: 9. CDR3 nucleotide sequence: TGCGCCAGCAGCCCAAGGACAGGGCGGGGGAACACTGAAGCTTTCTTT. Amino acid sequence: CASSPRTGRGNTEAFF.

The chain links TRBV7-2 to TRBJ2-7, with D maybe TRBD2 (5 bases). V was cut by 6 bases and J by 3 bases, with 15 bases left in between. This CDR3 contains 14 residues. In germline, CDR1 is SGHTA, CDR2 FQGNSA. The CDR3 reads CASRRGFSHYEQYF. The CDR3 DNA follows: TGTGCCAGCAGACGAGGGTTTAGCCACTACGAGCAGTACTTC.

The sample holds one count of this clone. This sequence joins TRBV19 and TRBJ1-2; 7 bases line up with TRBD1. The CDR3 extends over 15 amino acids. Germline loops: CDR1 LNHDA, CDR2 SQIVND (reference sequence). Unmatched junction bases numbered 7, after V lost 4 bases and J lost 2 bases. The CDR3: CASSTGTAPNYGYTF. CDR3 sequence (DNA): TGTGCCAGTAGTACTGGGACAGCACCCAACTATGGCTACACCTTC.

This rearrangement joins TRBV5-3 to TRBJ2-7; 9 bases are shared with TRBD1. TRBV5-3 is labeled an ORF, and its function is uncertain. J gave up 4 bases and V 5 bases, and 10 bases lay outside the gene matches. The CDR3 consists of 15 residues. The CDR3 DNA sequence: TGTGCCAGAAGGTCCGATCACAGGGGGCAATACGAGCAGTACTTC. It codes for CARRSDHRGQYEQYF.

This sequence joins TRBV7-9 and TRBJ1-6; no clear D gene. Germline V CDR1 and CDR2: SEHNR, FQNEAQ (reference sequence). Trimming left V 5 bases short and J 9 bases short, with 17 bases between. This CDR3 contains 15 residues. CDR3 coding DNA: TGTGCCAGCAGCCCTCTTCAGCCACGGGGTTCACCCCTCCACTTT. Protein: CASSPLQPRGSPLHF.

As DNA, the CDR3 is TGTGCCAGCAGCGTAGGTTGGACAGCAGGGACCCAGTACTTC. It yields the protein CASSVGWTAGTQYF. This chain joins TRBV9 and TRBJ2-5, with D maybe TRBD1 (6 bases). Trimming left V 0 bases short and J 7 bases short, with 13 bases between. The CDR3 sequence is 14 residues long. Per the germline V gene, CDR1 is SGDLS and CDR2 is YYNGEE. Drawing the rest from reference TRBV9 and TRBJ2-5, the complete variable domain is DSGVTQTPKHLITATGQRVTLRCSPRSGDLSVYWYQQSLDQGLQFLIQYYNGEERAKGNILERFSAQQFPDLHSELNLSSLELGDSALYFCASSVGWTAGTQYFGPGTRLLVL.

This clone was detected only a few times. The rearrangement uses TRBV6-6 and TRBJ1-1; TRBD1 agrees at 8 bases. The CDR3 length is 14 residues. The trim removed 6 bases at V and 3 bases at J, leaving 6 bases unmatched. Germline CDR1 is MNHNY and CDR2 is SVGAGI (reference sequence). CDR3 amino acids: CASRAGGMHTEAFF. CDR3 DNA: TGTGCCAGCAGGGCAGGGGGCATGCACACTGAAGCTTTCTTT.

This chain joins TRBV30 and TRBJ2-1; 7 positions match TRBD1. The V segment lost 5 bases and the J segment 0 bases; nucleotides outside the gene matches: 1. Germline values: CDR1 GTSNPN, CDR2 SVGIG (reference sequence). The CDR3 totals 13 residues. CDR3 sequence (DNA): TGTGCCTGGGGGGACAGCTCCTACAATGAGCAGTTCTTC. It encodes CAWGDSSYNEQFF.

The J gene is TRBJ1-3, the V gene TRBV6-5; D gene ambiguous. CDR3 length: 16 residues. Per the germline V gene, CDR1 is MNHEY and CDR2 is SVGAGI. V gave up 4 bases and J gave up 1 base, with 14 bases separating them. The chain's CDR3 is CASSLAPGASGNTIYF. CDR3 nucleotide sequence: TGTGCCAGCAGTTTAGCTCCCGGAGCTTCTGGAAACACCATATATTTT.

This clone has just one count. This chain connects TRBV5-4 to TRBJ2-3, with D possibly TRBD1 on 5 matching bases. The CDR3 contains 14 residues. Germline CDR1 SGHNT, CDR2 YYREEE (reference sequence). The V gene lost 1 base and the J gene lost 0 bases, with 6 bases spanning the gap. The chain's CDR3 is CASSLTGSTDTQYF. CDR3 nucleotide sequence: TGTGCCAGCAGCTTGACAGGTAGCACAGATACGCAGTATTTT.